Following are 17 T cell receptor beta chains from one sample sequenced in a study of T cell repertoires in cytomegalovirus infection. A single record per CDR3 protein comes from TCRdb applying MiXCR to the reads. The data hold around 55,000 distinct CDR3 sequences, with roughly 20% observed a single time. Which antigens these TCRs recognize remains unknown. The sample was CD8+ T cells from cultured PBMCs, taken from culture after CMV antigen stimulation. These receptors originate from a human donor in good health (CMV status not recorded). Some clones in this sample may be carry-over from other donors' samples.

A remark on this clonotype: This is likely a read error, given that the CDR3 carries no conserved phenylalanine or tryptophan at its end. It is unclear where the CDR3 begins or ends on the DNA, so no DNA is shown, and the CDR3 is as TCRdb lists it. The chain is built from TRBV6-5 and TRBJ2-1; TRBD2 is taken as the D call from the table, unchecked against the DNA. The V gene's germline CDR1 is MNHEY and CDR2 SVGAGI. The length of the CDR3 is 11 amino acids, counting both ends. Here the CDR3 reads CASKVGTRYFL.

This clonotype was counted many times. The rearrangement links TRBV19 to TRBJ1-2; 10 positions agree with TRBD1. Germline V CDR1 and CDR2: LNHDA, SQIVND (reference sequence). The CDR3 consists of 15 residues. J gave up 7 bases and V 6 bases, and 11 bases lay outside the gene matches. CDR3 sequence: CASSKPSDRGLGYTF. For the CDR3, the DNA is TGTGCCAGTAGCAAACCCTCCGACAGGGGGCTTGGCTACACCTTC.

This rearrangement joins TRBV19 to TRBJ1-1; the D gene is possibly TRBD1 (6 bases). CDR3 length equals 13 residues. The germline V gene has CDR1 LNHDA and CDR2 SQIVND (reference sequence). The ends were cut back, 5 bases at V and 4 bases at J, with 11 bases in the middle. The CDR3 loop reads CASSDRLGTEAFF. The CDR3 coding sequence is TGTGCCAGTAGTGACAGGCTTGGCACTGAAGCTTTCTTT.

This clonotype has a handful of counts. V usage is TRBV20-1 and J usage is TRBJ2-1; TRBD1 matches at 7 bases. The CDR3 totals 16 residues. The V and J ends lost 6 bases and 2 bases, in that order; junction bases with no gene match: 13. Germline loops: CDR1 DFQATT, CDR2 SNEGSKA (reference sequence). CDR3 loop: CSASDRARMPYNEQFF. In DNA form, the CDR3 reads TGCAGTGCATCTGACAGGGCGAGAATGCCCTACAATGAGCAGTTCTTC.

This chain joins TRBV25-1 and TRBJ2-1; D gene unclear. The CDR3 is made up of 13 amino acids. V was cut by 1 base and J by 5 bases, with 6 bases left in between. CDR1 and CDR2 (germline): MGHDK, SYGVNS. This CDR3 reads CASSEFGDNEQFF. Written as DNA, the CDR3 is TGTGCCAGCAGTGAATTTGGAGACAATGAGCAGTTCTTC.

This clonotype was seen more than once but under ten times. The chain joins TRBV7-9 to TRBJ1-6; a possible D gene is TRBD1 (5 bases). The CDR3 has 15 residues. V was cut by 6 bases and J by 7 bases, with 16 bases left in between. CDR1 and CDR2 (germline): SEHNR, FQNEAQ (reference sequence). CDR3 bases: TGTGCCAGCAGTCTGCGGGACGGTTACAATTCACCCCTCCACTTT. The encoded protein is CASSLRDGYNSPLHF.

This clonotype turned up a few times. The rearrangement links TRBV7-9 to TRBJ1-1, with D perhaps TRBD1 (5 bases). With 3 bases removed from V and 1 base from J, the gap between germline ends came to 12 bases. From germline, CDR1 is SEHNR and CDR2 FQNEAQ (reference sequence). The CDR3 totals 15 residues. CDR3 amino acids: CASSFLDSSNTEAFF. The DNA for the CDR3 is TGTGCCAGCAGCTTTCTCGACAGCTCGAACACTGAAGCTTTCTTT.

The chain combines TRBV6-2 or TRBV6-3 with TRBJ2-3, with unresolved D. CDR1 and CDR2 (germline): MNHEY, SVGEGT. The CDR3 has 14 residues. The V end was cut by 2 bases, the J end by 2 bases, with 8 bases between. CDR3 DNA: TGTGCCAGCAGTTACGGCGCGGACACAGATACGCAGTATTTT. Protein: CASSYGADTDTQYF.

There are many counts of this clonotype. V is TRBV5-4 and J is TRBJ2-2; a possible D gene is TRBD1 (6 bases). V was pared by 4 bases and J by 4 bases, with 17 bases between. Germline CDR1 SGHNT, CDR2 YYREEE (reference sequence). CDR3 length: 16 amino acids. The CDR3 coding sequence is TGTGCCAGCAGCCCGCTCGGACAGATTCTCACCGGGGAGCTGTTTTTT. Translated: CASSPLGQILTGELFF.

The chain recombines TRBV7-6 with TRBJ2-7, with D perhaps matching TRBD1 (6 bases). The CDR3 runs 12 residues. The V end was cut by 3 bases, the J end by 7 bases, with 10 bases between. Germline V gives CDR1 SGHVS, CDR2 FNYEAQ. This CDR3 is CASSFVRGEQYF. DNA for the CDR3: TGTGCCAGCAGCTTTGTCAGGGGTGAGCAGTACTTC.

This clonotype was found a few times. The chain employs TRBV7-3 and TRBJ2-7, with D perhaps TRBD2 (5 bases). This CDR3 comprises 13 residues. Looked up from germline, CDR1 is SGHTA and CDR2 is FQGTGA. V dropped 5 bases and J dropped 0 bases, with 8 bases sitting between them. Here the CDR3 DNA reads TGTGCCAGCAGCCCGACTAACTCCTACGAGCAGTACTTC. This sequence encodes CASSPTNSYEQYF.

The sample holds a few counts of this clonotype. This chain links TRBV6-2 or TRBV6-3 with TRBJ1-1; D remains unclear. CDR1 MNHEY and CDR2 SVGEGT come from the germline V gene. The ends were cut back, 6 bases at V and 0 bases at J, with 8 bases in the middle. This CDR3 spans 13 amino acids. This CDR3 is CASRANVNTEAFF. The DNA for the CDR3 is TGTGCCAGCAGGGCGAACGTGAACACTGAAGCTTTCTTT.

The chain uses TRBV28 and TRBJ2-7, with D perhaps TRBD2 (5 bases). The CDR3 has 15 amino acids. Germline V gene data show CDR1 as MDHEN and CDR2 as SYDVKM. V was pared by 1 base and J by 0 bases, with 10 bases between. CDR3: CASSLLRRSSYEQYF. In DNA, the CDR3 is TGTGCCAGCAGTTTATTGAGGAGGAGCTCCTACGAGCAGTACTTC.

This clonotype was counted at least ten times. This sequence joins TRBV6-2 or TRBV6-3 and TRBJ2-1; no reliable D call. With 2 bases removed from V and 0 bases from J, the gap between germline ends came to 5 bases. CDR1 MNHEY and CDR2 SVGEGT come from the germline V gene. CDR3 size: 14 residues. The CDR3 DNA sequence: TGTGCCAGCAGTTACGAATACTCCTACAATGAGCAGTTCTTC. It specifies CASSYEYSYNEQFF.

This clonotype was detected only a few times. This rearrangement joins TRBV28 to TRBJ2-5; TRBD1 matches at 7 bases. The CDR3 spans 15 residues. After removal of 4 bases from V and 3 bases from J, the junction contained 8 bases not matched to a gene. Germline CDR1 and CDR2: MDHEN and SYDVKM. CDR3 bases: TGTGCCAGCAGTTACGCGAGGACAGGAAAAGAGACCCAGTACTTC. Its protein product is CASSYARTGKETQYF.

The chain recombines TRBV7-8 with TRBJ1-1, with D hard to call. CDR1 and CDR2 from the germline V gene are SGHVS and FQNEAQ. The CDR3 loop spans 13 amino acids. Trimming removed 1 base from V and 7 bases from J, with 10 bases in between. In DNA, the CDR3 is TGTGCCAGCAGCTTAGGGTCCGGGATTGAAGCTTTCTTT. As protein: CASSLGSGIEAFF. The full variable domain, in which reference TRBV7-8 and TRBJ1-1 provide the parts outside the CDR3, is GAGVSQSPRYKVAKRGQDVALRCDPISGHVSLFWYQQALGQGPEFLTYFQNEAQLDKSGLPSDRFFAERPEGSVSTLKIQRTQQEDSAVYLCASSLGSGIEAFFGQGTRLTVV.

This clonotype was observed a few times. The CDR3 reads CASSLTGSTEAFF. DNA for the CDR3: TGTGCCAGCAGTCTCACAGGGAGCACTGAAGCTTTCTTT. J is TRBJ1-1 and V is TRBV12-3 or TRBV12-4; a possible D gene is TRBD1 (6 bases). The ends were cut back, 5 bases at V and 4 bases at J, with 11 bases in the middle. The CDR3 length is 13 residues.